What follows is one T cell receptor beta chain and its context. As yet, its antigen is unknown. The data belong to a study of T cell responses to AZD1222 COVID-19 vaccine. Study results and limitations: Vaccine-related CD4 TCRs covered spike, predominating at 160-218 and 743-854. A reported finding is that nearly half of spike-specific TCRs target unmutated variant regions.

The CDR3 is 15 amino acids. CDR1 SNHLY and CDR2 FYNNEI come from the germline V gene. V lost 1 base, J lost 9 bases, and 11 bases stayed unmatched. Method: immunoSEQ multiplex PCR; TCRdb's copy keeps in-frame clones and lacks some. The sample includes 150,000 to 200,000 clones, 88% of them seen just once. The source of this sequence is an adult who received the AZD1222 COVID-19 vaccine. V gene TRBV2 combines with J gene TRBJ2-5; 7 positions match TRBD1. The source was peripheral blood, collected 28 days after the second AZD1222 dose. CDR3 amino acids: CASSEERGRMWAQYF. The DNA for the CDR3 is TGTGCCAGCAGTGAAGAGAGGGGGCGGATGTGGGCCCAGTACTTC.